The clone carrying this TCR beta chain appeared a single time. Its antigen is unidentified. The use of a sample-barcoded 5' primer and a J-beta primer mix characterized a second PCR of 7 to 11 cycles. TCRdb re-called the 5' RACE reads with MiXCR, one entry per CDR3 protein. The sample records about 1.4 million distinct CDR3 sequences, 45% to 70% being singletons. This sample was taken from a study of blood T cells in healthy people across ages. Germline CDR1 and CDR2: SGDLS and YYNGEE. V was trimmed by 3 bases and J by 1 base, leaving 13 bases between them. This CDR3 is built from 15 residues. Study results and limitations: Across samples, TCR beta diversity tracked strongly with naive T cell percentage. Unsorted PBMCs prevented conclusive naive versus antigen-experienced comparison. Aged donors had fewer naive CD4+ cells and lower diversity than long-lived donors.

Material: blood. The rearrangement uses TRBV9 and TRBJ2-5, with D unclear. The origin of this receptor is a man younger than 35 in good health. The CDR3 DNA reads TGTGCCAGCAGCGCGGACCTTGCCTTCCAAGAGACCCAGTACTTC. The encoded protein is CASSADLAFQETQYF.